This T cell receptor (beta chain) was observed in a study of response to subunit inactivated influenza vaccine. TCRdb recomputed calls from the RT-PCR reads with MiXCR, one row per CDR3 protein. The sample lists about 800,000 distinct CDR3 sequences; 21% were seen once. Germline V gene sequence: CDR1 SGHRS, CDR2 YFSETQ. This CDR3 is 15 amino acids long. V was shortened by 2 bases and J by 8 bases, with 16 bases between the two germline ends. This clonotype has more than one count but fewer than ten. Antigen specificity is unknown. Study results and caveats: The study's authors posited that every seasonal influenza vaccination enlists few new T cells.

This sequence originates from a man aged 45-60 years who received an inactivated influenza vaccine. The chain uses TRBV5-1 and TRBJ1-4; maybe TRBD1 (5 bases). This specimen was PBMCs from blood, taken roughly 5 days after vaccination. CDR3 in DNA: TGCGCCAGCAGCTTTGACAGAGGCGGACGAGAAAAACTGTTTTTT. Translated, it gives CASSFDRGGREKLFF. Supplemented by reference TRBV5-1 and TRBJ1-4, the full variable domain reads KAGVTQTPRYLIKTRGQQVTLSCSPISGHRSVSWYQQTPGQGLQFLFEYFSETQRNKGNFPGRFSGRQFSNSRSEMNVSTLELGDSALYLCASSFDRGGREKLFFGSGTQLSVL.